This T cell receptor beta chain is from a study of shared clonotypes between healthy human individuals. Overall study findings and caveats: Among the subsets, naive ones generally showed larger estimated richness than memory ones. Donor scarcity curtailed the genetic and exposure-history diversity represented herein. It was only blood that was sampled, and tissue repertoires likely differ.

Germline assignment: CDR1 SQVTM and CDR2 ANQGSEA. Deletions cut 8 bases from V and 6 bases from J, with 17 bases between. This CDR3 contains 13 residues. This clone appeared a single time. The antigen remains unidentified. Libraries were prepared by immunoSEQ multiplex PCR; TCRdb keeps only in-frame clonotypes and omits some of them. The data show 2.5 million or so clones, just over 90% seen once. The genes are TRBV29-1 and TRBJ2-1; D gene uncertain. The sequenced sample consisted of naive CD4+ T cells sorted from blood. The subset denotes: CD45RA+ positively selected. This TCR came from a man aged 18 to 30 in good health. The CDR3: CSFKEISANEQFF. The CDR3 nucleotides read TGCAGCTTTAAGGAGATCTCGGCCAATGAGCAGTTCTTC.